The subject of this entry is one T cell receptor beta chain. The table lists this clonotype with many counts. Its target antigen remains unknown. One base away there is no much larger clone; base qualities are not given. The sample belongs to a study of T cells after yellow fever vaccination (dated by TCRdb to about 2019). With respect to the entire study: The SMART-Seq v4 Ultra Low Input RNA kit was used to prepare libraries from fractions with low cell numbers. To track T-cell clones before and after primary and booster YFV17D yellow fever vaccination, bulk TCR alpha and beta repertoires were sequenced longitudinally. Two healthy male donors, one aged 18 to 29 and one aged 30 to 40 years, were included in the cohort. Blood was drawn at multiple timepoints before and after primary and secondary immunization, with bulk PBMC replicates and cell subsets isolated.

The research as a whole found: Computational filtering was needed because FACS-sorted repertoires could contain abundant contaminating clonotypes from the bulk population. Because only a couple of donors were included in the study, the extent to which the findings can be generalized is limited. Compared with the primary T-cell response, the secondary T-cell response was weaker but faster, peaking on day 5 rather than day 15. A small fraction of clonotypes showed up in both the CD4 and CD8 compartments, probably as a result of convergent recombination. After the booster, most clones that had expanded after primary vaccination were detected again (approximately 96% of CD4 and 70% to 90% of CD8), suggesting broad maintenance of memory.

Explained via the paper, the treatment or condition label denotes: live attenuated yellow fever vaccine strain. PBMCs were isolated from peripheral blood using a standard Ficoll-Paque protocol. Dynabeads CD4 and CD8 positive selection kits were used to isolate CD4 and CD8 T-cell fractions. RNA was extracted with TriZol from bulk PBMCs, CD4 and CD8 fractions, and dextramer-positive and dextramer-negative fractions. V loses 5 bases at its end and J loses 0 bases; junction bases beyond the gene matches: 9. CDR1 and CDR2 are read off the germline V gene as SGHTA and FQGNSA. CDR3 length: 16 amino acids, cysteine to phenylalanine. Only CDR3 DNA is held: 48 bases, read in frame from base 1. Instrument used: Illumina NovaSeq 6000. TCR cDNA was made using 5'RACE template switching, a step that added a universal primer site and unique molecular identifiers. cDNA synthesis was primed from both the TCR alpha and TCR beta constant segments. Two PCR steps were used to amplify libraries, with sample barcodes and sequencing adapters being added in the second step. Sequencing of the libraries was done on either Illumina HiSeq 2500 (2x100 bp) or NovaSeq (2x150 bp). The source study handled its data this way. Reads were demultiplexed and collapsed into UMI consensus sequences with MIGEC, and V(D)J alignment was performed with MiXCR. Clonotypes responding to the vaccine were identified with edgeR on replicate PBMC samples, with the criteria of FDR below 0.01 and a log2 fold change above 5 up to day 15. Each bulk clonotype received a CD4 or CD8 identity based on whether the sequenced CD4 or CD8 repertoire contained that clonotype at higher abundance. TCRdb itself trimmed the public reads at Q25 with fastp, ran MiXCR and retained productive beta chains. When rows share a CDR3 protein, they turn into one entry using the most common DNA and genes. The V and J calls and clone size come from TCRdb's table, not from the authors' own analysis. Here the sample has under 250,000 distinct CDR3 sequences; approximately 3.2% occur a single time. The top ten hold approximately 3% of the sample.

The material was CD4+ T cells sorted from PBMCs, obtained 10 days after the yellow fever booster vaccination. The TCR comes from a man aged 18 to 30 who received the YFV17D yellow fever vaccine. Recombination linked TRBV7-2 to TRBJ1-2, with 7 central nucleotides matching TRBD1. Read as DNA, the sequence is TGTGCCAGCAGCCGACAGGGCGATCTCCCTAACTATGGCTACACCTTC. Its protein product is CASSRQGDLPNYGYTF.